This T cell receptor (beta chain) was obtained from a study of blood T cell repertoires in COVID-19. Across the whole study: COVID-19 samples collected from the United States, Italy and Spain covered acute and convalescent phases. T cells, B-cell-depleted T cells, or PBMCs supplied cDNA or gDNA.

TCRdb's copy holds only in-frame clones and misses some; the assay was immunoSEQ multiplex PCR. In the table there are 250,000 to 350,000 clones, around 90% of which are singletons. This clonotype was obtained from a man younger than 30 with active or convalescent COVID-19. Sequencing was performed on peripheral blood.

CDR3 residues: CASSYDGPGTEAFF. The CDR3 bases are TGTGCCAGCAGTTACGATGGCCCGGGAACTGAAGCTTTCTTT. The chain employs TRBV6-2 or TRBV6-3 and TRBJ1-1; D is uncertain. Looked up from germline, CDR1 is MNHEY and CDR2 is SVGEGT. The CDR3 contains 14 residues. Trimming left V 2 bases short and J 5 bases short, with 12 bases between.